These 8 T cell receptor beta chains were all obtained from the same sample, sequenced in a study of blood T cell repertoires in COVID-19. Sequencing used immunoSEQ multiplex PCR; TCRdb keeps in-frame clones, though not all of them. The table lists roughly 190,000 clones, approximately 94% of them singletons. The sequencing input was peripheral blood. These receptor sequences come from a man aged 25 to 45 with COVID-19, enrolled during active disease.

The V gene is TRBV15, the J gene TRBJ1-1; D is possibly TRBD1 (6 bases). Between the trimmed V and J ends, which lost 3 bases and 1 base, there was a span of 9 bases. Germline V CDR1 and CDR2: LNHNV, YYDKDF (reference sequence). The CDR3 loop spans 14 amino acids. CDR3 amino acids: CATSSSQGNTEAFF. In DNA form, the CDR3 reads TGTGCCACCAGCAGTTCACAGGGGAACACTGAAGCTTTCTTT.

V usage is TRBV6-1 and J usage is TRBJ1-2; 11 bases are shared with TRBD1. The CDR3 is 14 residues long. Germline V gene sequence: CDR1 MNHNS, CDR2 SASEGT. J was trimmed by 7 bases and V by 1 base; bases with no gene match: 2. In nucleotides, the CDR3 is TGTGCCAGCAGTGAAGTCGGGACAGGGGGTGGCTACACCTTC. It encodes CASSEVGTGGGYTF.

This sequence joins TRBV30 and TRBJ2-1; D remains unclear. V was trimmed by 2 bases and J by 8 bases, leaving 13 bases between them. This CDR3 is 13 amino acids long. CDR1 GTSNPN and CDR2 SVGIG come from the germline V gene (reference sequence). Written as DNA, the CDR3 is TGTGCCTGGAGTTTTAGTTCGGTCGATGAGCAGTTCTTC. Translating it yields CAWSFSSVDEQFF.

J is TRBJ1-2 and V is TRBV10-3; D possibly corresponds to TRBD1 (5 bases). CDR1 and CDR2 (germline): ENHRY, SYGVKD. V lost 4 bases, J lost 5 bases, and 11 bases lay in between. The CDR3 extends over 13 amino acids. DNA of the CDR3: TGTGCCATCAGTGCGGCAGGGCTTTATGGCTACACCTTC. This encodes CAISAAGLYGYTF.

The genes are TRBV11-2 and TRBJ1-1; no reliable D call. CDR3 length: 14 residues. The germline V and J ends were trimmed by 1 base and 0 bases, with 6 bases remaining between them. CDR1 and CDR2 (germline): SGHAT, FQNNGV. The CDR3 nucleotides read TGTGCCAGCAGCTTAGCGGGGTTGAACACTGAAGCTTTCTTT. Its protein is CASSLAGLNTEAFF.

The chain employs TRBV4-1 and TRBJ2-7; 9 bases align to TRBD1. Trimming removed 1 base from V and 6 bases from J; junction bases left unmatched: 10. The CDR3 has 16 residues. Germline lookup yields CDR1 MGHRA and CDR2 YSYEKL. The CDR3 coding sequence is TGCGCCAGCAGCCAAGGGGGGGGACAGGGTGTCGCCGAGCAGTACTTC. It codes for CASSQGGGQGVAEQYF.

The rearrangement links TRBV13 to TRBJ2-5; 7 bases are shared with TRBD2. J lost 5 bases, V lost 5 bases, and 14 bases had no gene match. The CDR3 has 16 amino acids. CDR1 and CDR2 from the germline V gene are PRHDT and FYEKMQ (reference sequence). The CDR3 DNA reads TGTGCCAGCAGCCCCCCCATCTTGGGACTACGGGAGACCCAGTACTTC. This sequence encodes CASSPPILGLRETQYF.

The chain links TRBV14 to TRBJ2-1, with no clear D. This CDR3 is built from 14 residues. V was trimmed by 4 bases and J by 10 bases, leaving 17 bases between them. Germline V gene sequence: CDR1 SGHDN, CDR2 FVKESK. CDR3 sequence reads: CASSPIPIIAEQFF. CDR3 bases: TGTGCCAGCAGCCCCATACCGATCATAGCCGAGCAGTTCTTC. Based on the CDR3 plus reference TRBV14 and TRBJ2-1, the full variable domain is EAGVTQFPSHSVIEKGQTVTLRCDPISGHDNLYWYRRVMGKEIKFLLHFVKESKQDESGMPNNRFLAERTGGTYSTLKVQPAELEDSGVYFCASSPIPIIAEQFFGPGTRLTVL.